In this sample, the clone carrying this T cell receptor (beta chain) turned up once. In the authors' methods: Using reference gene primer amplification, nucleated cell counts were estimated. Method: immunoSEQ multiplex PCR; TCRdb's copy keeps in-frame clones and lacks some. For V, J and clone size, that table is used; D and trimming come from the DNA. The sample records about 180,000 clones, roughly 77% being singletons. The sample is drawn from a study of blood T cell repertoires in COVID-19. Study background: Donors in the United States, Italy and Spain gave samples during acute or convalescent COVID-19. The analysed material was cDNA or gDNA that came from T cells, B-cell-depleted T cells, or PBMCs.

This CDR3 has 16 residues. Trimming stripped 0 bases from V and 2 bases from J, with 11 bases between. CDR1 and CDR2 from the germline V gene are LGHNA and YNFKEQ. This TCR was recovered from a man between 70 and 80 years old with active or convalescent COVID-19. Sequences were obtained from peripheral blood. The V and J genes are TRBV4-2 and TRBJ1-3, with a possible D match to TRBD1 (6 bases). As DNA, the CDR3 is TGTGCCAGCAGCCAAGAGACAGGTTTGGCTGGAAACACCATATATTTT. Encoded protein: CASSQETGLAGNTIYF.